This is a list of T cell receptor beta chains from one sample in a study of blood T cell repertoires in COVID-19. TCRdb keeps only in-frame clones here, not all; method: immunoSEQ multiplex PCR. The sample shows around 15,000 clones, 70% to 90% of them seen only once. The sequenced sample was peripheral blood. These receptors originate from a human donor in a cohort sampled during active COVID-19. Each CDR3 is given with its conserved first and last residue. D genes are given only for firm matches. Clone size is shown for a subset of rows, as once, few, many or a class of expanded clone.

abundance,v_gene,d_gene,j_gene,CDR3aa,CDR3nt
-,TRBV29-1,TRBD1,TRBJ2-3,CSVGRTGPDTQYF,TGCAGCGTTGGCAGGACAGGGCCAGATACGCAGTATTTT
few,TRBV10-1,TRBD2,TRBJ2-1,CASSESIGGAYNEQFF,TGCGCCAGCAGTGAGTCGATCGGGGGGGCCTACAATGAGCAGTTCTTC
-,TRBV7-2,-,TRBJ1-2,CASSLAMRAIGYTF,TGTGCCAGCAGCTTAGCGATGCGTGCTATTGGCTACACCTTC
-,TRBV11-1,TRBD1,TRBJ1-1,CASSLWTGPNTEAFF,TGTGCCAGCAGCCTTTGGACAGGACCTAACACTGAAGCTTTCTTT
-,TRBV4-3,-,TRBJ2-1,CASSQDRFGGRDEQFF,TGCGCCAGCAGCCAAGATCGATTCGGGGGGCGGGATGAGCAGTTCTTC
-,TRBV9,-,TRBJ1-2,CASSRTGLYGYTF,TGTGCCAGCAGCAGAACAGGGCTCTATGGCTACACCTTC
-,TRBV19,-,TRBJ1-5,CASSIEWEVGYQPQHF,TGTGCCAGTAGTATCGAATGGGAGGTGGGATATCAGCCCCAGCATTTT
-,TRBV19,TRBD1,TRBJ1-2,CASMETGTSYGYTF,TGTGCCAGTATGGAGACAGGGACTTCCTATGGCTACACCTTC
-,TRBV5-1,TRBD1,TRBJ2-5,CASSRDRQETQYF,TGCGCCAGCAGCCGGGACAGGCAAGAGACCCAGTACTTC
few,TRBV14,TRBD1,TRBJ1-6,CASSQVGQGLNSPLHF,TGTGCCAGCAGCCAAGTAGGACAGGGACTTAATTCACCCCTCCACTTT
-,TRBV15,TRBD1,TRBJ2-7,CATSPNPGTGVYEQYF,TGTGCCACCAGCCCAAACCCCGGGACAGGGGTCTACGAGCAGTACTTC
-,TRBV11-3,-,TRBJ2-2,CASSASNVGTGELFF,TGTGCCAGCAGCGCCAGTAACGTTGGCACCGGGGAGCTGTTTTTT
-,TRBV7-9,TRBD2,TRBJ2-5,CASRGLAGKETQYF,TGTGCCAGCAGGGGACTAGCGGGGAAGGAGACCCAGTACTTC
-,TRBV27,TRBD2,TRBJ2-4,CASSSTSGGAYFIQYF,TGTGCCAGCAGTTCTACTAGCGGGGGGGCCTATTTCATTCAGTACTTC
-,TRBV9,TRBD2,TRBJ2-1,CASSVGYLERGAYNEQFF,TGTGCCAGCAGCGTGGGGTACCTAGAGCGGGGGGCCTACAATGAGCAGTTCTTC
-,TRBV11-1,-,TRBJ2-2,CASSRPGGELFF,TGTGCCAGCAGCCGACCGGGCGGGGAGCTGTTTTTT
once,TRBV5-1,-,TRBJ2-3,CASSRYRDTRHTERTDTQYF,TGCGCCAGCAGCCGATACCGGGACACCAGGCACACGGAGCGCACAGATACGCAGTATTTT
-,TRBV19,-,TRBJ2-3,CASSSGVGTDTQYF,TGTGCCAGTAGTTCAGGGGTGGGCACAGATACGCAGTATTTT
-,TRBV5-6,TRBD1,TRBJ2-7,CASSLRGQGASRHYEQYF,TGTGCCAGCAGCTTGAGGGGACAGGGGGCTTCTAGGCACTACGAGCAGTACTTC
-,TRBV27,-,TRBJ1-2,CASSLNREYGYTF,TGTGCCAGCAGTCTAAACAGGGAGTATGGCTACACCTTC
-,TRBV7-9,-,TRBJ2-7,CASTQEGGWGTSYEQYF,TGTGCCAGCACCCAAGAGGGGGGGTGGGGCACATCCTACGAGCAGTACTTC
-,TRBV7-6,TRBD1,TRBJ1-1,CASSLAGRGSEAFF,TGTGCCAGCAGCTTAGCGGGCAGGGGGTCTGAAGCTTTCTTT
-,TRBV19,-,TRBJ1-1,CASSQIRAGEAFF,TGTGCCAGTAGTCAGATACGGGCAGGGGAAGCTTTCTTT
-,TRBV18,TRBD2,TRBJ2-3,CASSPARLAGASSTDTQYF,TGTGCCAGCTCACCAGCTCGACTAGCGGGGGCCTCTAGCACAGATACGCAGTATTTT
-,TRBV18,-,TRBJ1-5,CASSPVKAGNQPQHF,TGTGCCAGCTCACCAGTCAAGGCGGGCAATCAGCCCCAGCATTTT
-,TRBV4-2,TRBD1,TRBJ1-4,CASSQDRGYNEKLFF,TGTGCCAGCAGCCAAGACAGGGGGTATAATGAAAAACTGTTTTTT
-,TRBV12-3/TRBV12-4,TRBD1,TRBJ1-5,CASSWTGDQPQHF,TGTGCCAGCAGTTGGACAGGAGATCAGCCCCAGCATTTT
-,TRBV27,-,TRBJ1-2,CASSFARNYGYTF,TGTGCCAGCAGTTTTGCCAGAAACTATGGCTACACCTTC